A single sample gave rise to the 18 T cell receptor beta chains below, sequenced in a study of tumor and adjacent non-tumor tissue in lung cancer. TCRbeta libraries were built with three rounds of nested PCR, modified from ARM-PCR. MiXCR was run by TCRdb on the multiplex PCR reads, yielding one entry per CDR3 protein. The profile shows roughly 76,000 distinct CDR3 sequences, about two thirds of them singletons. This sample's RNA came from whole unsorted tissue. Sequencing was performed on lung tumor tissue. The receptors were gathered from a woman in her 70s with non-small cell lung cancer.

This clonotype showed up just once. The junction departs from germline at one end; a sequencing error may be responsible. The rearrangement joins TRBV28 to TRBJ1-2; D remains ambiguous. Germline CDR1 MDHEN, CDR2 SYDVKM. The CDR3 is 14 residues long. Here the CDR3 reads CASSPPDVNYSYTF. In DNA form, the CDR3 reads TGTGCAAGCAGTCCCCCGGACGTTAACTATAGCTACACCTTC.

The V call is TRBV6-5, the J call TRBJ1-2, with TRBD1 matching over 7 bases. The CDR3 consists of 16 residues. CDR1 MNHEY and CDR2 SVGAGI come from the germline V gene. The junction had 14 bases not matched to a gene; V was cut back by 6 bases and J by 4 bases. The CDR3 region has the DNA TGTGCCAGCAGAGGCGACATCCCGACAGGGTCCTATGGCTACACCTTC. It translates to CASRGDIPTGSYGYTF.

The J gene is TRBJ2-5, the V gene TRBV7-8; maybe TRBD1 (6 bases). Germline V gives CDR1 SGHVS, CDR2 FQNEAQ. With 1 base removed from V and 3 bases from J, the gap between germline ends came to 15 bases. This CDR3 has 16 residues. CDR3 DNA sequence: TGTGCCAGCAGCTTAGGTCAGGGGCTGTGGGAAGAGACCCAGTACTTC. Translated: CASSLGQGLWEETQYF.

This clonotype has a count of ten or more. V gene TRBV29-1 combines with J gene TRBJ1-5; TRBD1 agrees at 7 bases. Germline V gene lookup returns CDR1 SQVTM and CDR2 ANQGSEA. The CDR3 runs to 14 residues. V trimming: 4 bases; J trimming: 2 bases; junction bases outside the gene matches: 5. The CDR3 nucleotides are TGCAGCGTTGCCCCCGGACAGGGCAATCAGCCCCAGCATTTT. Translated: CSVAPGQGNQPQHF.

Concerning this clonotype itself: An end of the junction differs from the germline gene, which may be a read error. The V and J genes are TRBV6-5 and TRBJ1-4; D not certain. Germline CDR1 is MNHEY and CDR2 is SVGAGI. The length of the CDR3 is 14 residues. CDR3 sequence reads: CASSNRGTDEKPFF. CDR3 coding DNA: TGTGCCAGCAGTAACCGGGGTACGGATGAAAAACCGTTTTTT.

The CDR3 protein is CASSLNKNDGYTF. The CDR3, as DNA: TGTGCCAGCAGCTTAAACAAGAACGACGGCTACACCTTC. The chain uses TRBV7-3 and TRBJ1-2; no reliable D call. Germline values: CDR1 SGHTA, CDR2 FQGTGA. The CDR3 is 13 amino acids. The V gene lost 1 base and the J gene lost 8 bases, with 11 bases spanning the gap.

This clonotype is medium-sized by share. The chain is built from TRBV12-3 or TRBV12-4 and TRBJ1-4; D may be TRBD1 (5 bases). The CDR3 extends over 15 amino acids. The ends were cut back, 5 bases at V and 10 bases at J, with 20 bases in the middle. CDR3 protein: CASSAAGDSGGKLFF. CDR3 DNA: TGTGCCAGCAGTGCCGCGGGGGACTCCGGAGGAAAACTGTTTTTT.

This chain joins TRBV13 and TRBJ2-7; D may be TRBD2 (6 bases). Trimming took 5 bases from V and 0 from J, leaving 11 bases between them. Germline lookup yields CDR1 PRHDT and CDR2 FYEKMQ (reference sequence). CDR3 length: 14 amino acids. The CDR3 sequence: CASSIGGTSYEQYF. Written as DNA, the CDR3 is TGTGCCAGCAGCATTGGGGGGACCTCCTACGAGCAGTACTTC.

As regards this clonotype: At one boundary the junction diverges from the germline segment, which might be a read error. The chain is built from TRBV29-1 and TRBJ2-5, with 8 bases aligning to TRBD1. Germline V gene sequence: CDR1 SQVTM, CDR2 ANQGSEA. This CDR3 spans 15 amino acids. The CDR3 coding sequence is TGCAGCGGAGAGACGGCCAGGGGGCTTGGAGAGACCAAGTACTTT. Protein product: CSGETARGLGETKYF.

Worth noting for this clonotype: The final CDR3 position lacks the conserved phenylalanine or tryptophan, pointing to a likely read error. The chain couples TRBV11-2 to TRBJ1-2, with D possibly being TRBD1 (6 bases). Germline V lookup: CDR1 SGHAT, CDR2 FQNNGV. The CDR3 covers 13 residues. Trimming removed 4 bases from V and 7 bases from J, with 13 bases in between. Here the CDR3 DNA reads TGTGCCAGCAGCTCGGCAGGGGTTTCTGGCTACACCTCC. Protein product: CASSSAGVSGYTS.

The CDR3 sequence is CASSQTSGCYNEQFF. The DNA of the CDR3 is TGTGCCAGCAGCCAGACTAGCGGGTGCTACAATGAGCAGTTCTTC. The rearrangement joins TRBV12-3 or TRBV12-4 to TRBJ2-1; 10 bases match TRBD2. The CDR3 is made up of 15 amino acids. The V gene end was trimmed by 6 bases and the J gene end by 3 bases; junction bases not matched to a gene: 5.

The chain links TRBV28 to TRBJ2-5, with TRBD2 matching over 7 bases. The germline V gene encodes CDR1 MDHEN and CDR2 SYDVKM. The CDR3 is 15 residues long. Trimming at V came to 5 bases and at J to 5 bases, leaving 11 bases not matched to a gene. DNA of the CDR3: TGTGCCAGCAGTACGGCTAGCGGCACTATTGAGACCCAGTACTTC. This codes for CASSTASGTIETQYF. Full variable domain (rest looked up from reference TRBV28 and TRBJ2-5): DVKVTQSSRYLVKRTGEKVFLECVQDMDHENMFWYRQDPGLGLRLIYFSYDVKMKEKGDIPEGYSVSREKKERFSLILESASTNQTSMYLCASSTASGTIETQYFGPGTRLLVL.

The genes are TRBV6-6 and TRBJ2-1; 7 bases map to TRBD2. The CDR3 covers 15 residues. The junction had 9 bases not matched to a gene; V was cut back by 5 bases and J by 5 bases. Germline V gene lookup returns CDR1 MNHNY and CDR2 SVGAGI (reference sequence). CDR3 bases: TGTGCCAGCAGTCCATGGTTAGCGGGCAACAATGAGCAGTTCTTC. This translates into CASSPWLAGNNEQFF.

On this clonotype itself: The junction departs from the called germline gene at one end, perhaps through a read error. This chain uses TRBV10-3 with TRBJ2-7, with unresolved D. CDR1 and CDR2 (germline): ENHRY, SYGVKD. There are 13 residues in the CDR3. Here the CDR3 DNA reads TGTACCATCAGTGAGGCGGAGCGCTACGAGCAATACTTC. It codes for CTISEAERYEQYF.

With respect to this clonotype: Sequence at one end of the junction differs from germline and may be a read error. The rearrangement links TRBV4-1 to TRBJ2-7, with 7 bases lining up with TRBD2. The germline V gene has CDR1 MGHRA and CDR2 YSYEKL. The CDR3 runs to 15 residues. CDR3 in DNA: TGCGCCAGCAGCCAAAGGACTAACGGGAGGTACGGGCAGCACTTC. As protein: CASSQRTNGRYGQHF.

As for this clonotype: One junction end disagrees with the germline gene, perhaps due to a read error. The chain recombines TRBV4-1 with TRBJ2-7, with TRBD2 matching 11 bases. The CDR3 is 15 amino acids. Germline V gene sequence: CDR1 MGHRA, CDR2 YSYEKL. The CDR3 DNA follows: TGCGCTAGCAGCCAAGGGACTAGCGGAGCGGAGGAGCAGTACTTC. Translation: CASSQGTSGAEEQYF.

Concerning this clonotype itself: Sequence at one end of the junction differs from germline and may be a read error. The rearrangement joins TRBV4-1 to TRBJ1-1, with D maybe TRBD1 (6 bases). The length of the CDR3 is 14 residues. Per the germline V gene, CDR1 is MGHRA and CDR2 is YSYEKL. This chain's CDR3 is CASNTWTENTEAFF. CDR3 DNA: TGCGCCAGCAACACCTGGACAGAGAACACAGAAGCTTTCTTT.

About this clonotype: One end of the junction is discordant with germline, which a read error may explain. J is TRBJ1-3 and V is TRBV29-1; 7 nucleotides align to TRBD1. Germline values: CDR1 SQVTM, CDR2 ANQGSEA. This CDR3 contains 12 residues. CDR3 sequence (DNA): TGCAGCGTCAGGGGGTCTGGATACACCATATATTTT. It specifies CSVRGSGYTIYF. Drawing the rest from reference TRBV29-1 and TRBJ1-3, the complete variable domain is SAVISQKPSRDICQRGTSLTIQCQVDSQVTMMFWYRQQPGQSLTLIATANQGSEATYESGFVIDKFPISRPNLTFSTLTVSNMSPEDSSIYLCSVRGSGYTIYFGEGSWLTVV.